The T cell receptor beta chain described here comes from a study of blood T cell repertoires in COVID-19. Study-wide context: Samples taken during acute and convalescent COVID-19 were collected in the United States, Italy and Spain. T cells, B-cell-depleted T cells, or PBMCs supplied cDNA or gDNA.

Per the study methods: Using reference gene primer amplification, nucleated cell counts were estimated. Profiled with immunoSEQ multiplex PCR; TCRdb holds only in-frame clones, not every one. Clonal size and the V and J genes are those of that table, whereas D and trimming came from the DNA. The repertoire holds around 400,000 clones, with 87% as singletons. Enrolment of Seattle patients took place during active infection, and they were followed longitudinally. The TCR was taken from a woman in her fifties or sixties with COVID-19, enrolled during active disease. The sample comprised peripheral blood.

CDR3 bases: TGTGCCAGCAGCTTCGACAGGGTAGGATCTGGGGCCAACGTCCTGACTTTC. Its protein is CASSFDRVGSGANVLTF. V gene TRBV7-9 combines with J gene TRBJ2-6, with 7 nucleotides matching TRBD1. The CDR3 contains 17 residues. Germline values: CDR1 SEHNR, CDR2 FQNEAQ (reference sequence). V trimming: 3 bases; J trimming: 1 base; junction bases outside the gene matches: 6.